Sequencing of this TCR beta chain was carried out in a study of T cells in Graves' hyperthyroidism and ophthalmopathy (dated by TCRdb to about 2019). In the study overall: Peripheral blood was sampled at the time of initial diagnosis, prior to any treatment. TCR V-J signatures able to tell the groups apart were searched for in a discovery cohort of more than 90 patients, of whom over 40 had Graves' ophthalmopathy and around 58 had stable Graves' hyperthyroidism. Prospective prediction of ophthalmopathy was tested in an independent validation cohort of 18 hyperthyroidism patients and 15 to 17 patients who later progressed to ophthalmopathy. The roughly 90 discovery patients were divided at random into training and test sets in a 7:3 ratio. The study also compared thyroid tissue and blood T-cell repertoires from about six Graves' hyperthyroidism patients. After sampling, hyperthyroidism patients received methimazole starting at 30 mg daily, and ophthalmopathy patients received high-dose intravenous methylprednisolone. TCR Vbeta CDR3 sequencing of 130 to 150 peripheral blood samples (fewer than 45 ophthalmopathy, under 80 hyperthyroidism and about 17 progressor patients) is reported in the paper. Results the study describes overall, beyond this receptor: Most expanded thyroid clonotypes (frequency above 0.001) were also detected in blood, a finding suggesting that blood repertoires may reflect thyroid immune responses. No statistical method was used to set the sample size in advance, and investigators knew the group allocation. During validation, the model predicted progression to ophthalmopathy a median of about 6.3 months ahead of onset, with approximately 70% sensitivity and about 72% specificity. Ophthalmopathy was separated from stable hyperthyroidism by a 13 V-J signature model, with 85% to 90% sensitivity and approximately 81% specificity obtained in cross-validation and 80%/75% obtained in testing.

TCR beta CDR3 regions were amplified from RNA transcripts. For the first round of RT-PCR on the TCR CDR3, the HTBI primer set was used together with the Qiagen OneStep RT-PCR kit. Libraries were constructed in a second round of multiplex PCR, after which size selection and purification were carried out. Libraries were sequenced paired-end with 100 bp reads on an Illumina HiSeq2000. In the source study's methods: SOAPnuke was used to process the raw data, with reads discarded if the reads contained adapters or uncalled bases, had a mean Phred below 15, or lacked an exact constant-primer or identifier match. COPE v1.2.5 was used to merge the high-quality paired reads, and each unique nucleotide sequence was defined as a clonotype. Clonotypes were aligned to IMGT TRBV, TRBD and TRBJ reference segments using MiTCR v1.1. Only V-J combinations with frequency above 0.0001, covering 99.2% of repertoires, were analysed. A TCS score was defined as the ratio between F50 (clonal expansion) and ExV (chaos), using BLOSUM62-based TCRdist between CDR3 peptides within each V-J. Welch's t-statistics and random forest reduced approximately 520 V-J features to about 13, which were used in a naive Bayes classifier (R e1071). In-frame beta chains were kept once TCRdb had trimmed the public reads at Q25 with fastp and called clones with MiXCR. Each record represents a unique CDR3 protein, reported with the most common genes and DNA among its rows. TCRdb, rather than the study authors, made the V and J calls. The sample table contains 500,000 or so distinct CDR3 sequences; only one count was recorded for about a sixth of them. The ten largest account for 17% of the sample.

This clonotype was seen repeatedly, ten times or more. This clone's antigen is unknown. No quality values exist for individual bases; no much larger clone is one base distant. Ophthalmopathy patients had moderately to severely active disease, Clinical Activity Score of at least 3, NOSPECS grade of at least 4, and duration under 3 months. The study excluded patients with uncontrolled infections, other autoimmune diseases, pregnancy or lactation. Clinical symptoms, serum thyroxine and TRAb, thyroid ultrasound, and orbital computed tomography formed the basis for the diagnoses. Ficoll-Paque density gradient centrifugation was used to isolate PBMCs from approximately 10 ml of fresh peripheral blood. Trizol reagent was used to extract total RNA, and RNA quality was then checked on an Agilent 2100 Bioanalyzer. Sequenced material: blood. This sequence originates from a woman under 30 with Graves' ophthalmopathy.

The CDR3 sequence is CSARDPFGALDTQYF. The DNA sequence is given as TGCAGTGCTAGAGATCCCTTCGGGGCCCTAGATACGCAGTATTTT. The rearrangement combines TRBV20-1 with TRBJ2-3, with the D call tentatively TRBD1 or TRBD2, each fitting 5 bases. V is reduced by 0 bases and J by 5 bases, leaving a spacing of 15 bases between them. From the cysteine through the phenylalanine, the CDR3 covers 15 amino acids. The entry retains the CDR3 DNA only, 45 bases that are in frame from base 1. The germline V gene (reference sequence) supplies CDR1 DFQATT and CDR2 SNEGSKA.